The 19 T cell receptor beta chains reported below all come from one sample, sequenced in a study of blood T cell repertoires in COVID-19. Clones were sequenced by immunoSEQ multiplex PCR, and TCRdb holds only the in-frame ones, with some missing. The repertoire has hundreds of thousands of clones, about 90% of them found once; the top ten carry 1.5% to 2%. Sequencing was carried out using PBMCs or T cells enriched from blood (not recorded which). The receptor source for this set is a woman aged 18-29 years who had recovered from COVID-19.

CDR3 nucleotide sequence: TGTGCCACCAGCACCTACCTGCTAGCGGGAAGCACAGATACGCAGTATTTT. This encodes CATSTYLLAGSTDTQYF. The V and J genes are TRBV15 and TRBJ2-3, with 9 bases identical to TRBD2. V lost 4 bases to trimming and J lost 0 bases; unmatched junction nucleotides: 8. CDR1 and CDR2 from the germline V gene are LNHNV and YYDKDF (reference sequence). This CDR3 comprises 17 residues.

The genes are TRBV27 and TRBJ2-7, with D possibly TRBD2 on 5 matching bases. The germline V gene encodes CDR1 MNHEY and CDR2 SMNVEV (reference sequence). This CDR3 has 14 residues. The germline V and J ends were trimmed by 6 bases and 3 bases, with 15 bases remaining between them. Written as DNA, the CDR3 is TGTGCCAGCAGAGGGAGCAGGCCCTACTACGAGCAGTACTTC. Protein: CASRGSRPYYEQYF.

This clone was recorded only once. The rearrangement uses TRBV6-1 and TRBJ1-2; D unresolved. The CDR3 sequence is 14 residues long. V lost 3 bases, J lost 4 bases, and 12 bases lay in between. The germline V gene encodes CDR1 MNHNS and CDR2 SASEGT. The CDR3 protein is CASSEGRGLYGYTF. CDR3 bases: TGTGCCAGCAGTGAGGGTCGAGGCCTCTATGGCTACACCTTC.

The chain couples TRBV6-5 to TRBJ2-7; TRBD2 might be the D (6 bases). CDR1 is MNHEY and CDR2 is SVGAGI in the germline V gene. Trimming removed 8 bases at V and 3 bases at J, with 17 bases between. The CDR3 length is 14 residues. CDR3 in amino acids: CASALHGGNYEQYF. The CDR3 region has the DNA TGTGCCAGCGCTTTACATGGGGGGAACTACGAGCAGTACTTC.

V is TRBV20-1 and J is TRBJ2-5, with a weak D call TRBD1 (5 bases). CDR1 and CDR2 (germline): DFQATT, SNEGSKA (reference sequence). This CDR3 spans 11 amino acids. V was clipped by 6 bases and J by 5 bases, with 10 bases between them. CDR3 sequence reads: CSAQRQETQYF. In DNA form, the CDR3 reads TGCAGTGCGCAACGACAGGAGACCCAGTACTTC.

V and J are TRBV11-2 and TRBJ2-1, with 10 bases lining up with TRBD2. Germline CDR1 SGHAT, CDR2 FQNNGV. The CDR3 is 17 residues long. Trimming cost V 4 bases and J 2 bases; bases outside gene matches: 8. The DNA of the CDR3 is TGTGCCAGCAGCTCCCATTCCGGGACTAGCGCCTACAATGAGCAGTTCTTC. Translation gives CASSSHSGTSAYNEQFF.

This sequence joins TRBV19 and TRBJ2-7, with 11 bases identical to TRBD2. From germline, CDR1 is LNHDA and CDR2 SQIVND (reference sequence). This CDR3 has 15 residues. V lost 5 bases to trimming and J lost 4 bases; unmatched junction nucleotides: 7. CDR3 protein: CASSPPGLAAYEQYF. In DNA form, the CDR3 reads TGTGCCAGTAGTCCGCCGGGACTAGCGGCTTACGAGCAGTACTTC.

Of note for this clone: Other DNA sequences in the sample encode the same CDR3. Here the CDR3 reads CASSERGYEQYF. CDR3 bases: TGTGCCAGCAGTGAACGGGGGTACGAGCAGTACTTC. The chain is built from TRBV6-1 and TRBJ2-7, with D possibly TRBD2 on 6 matching bases. V was clipped by 2 bases and J by 4 bases, with 6 bases between them. This CDR3 comprises 12 residues. Germline V gives CDR1 MNHNS, CDR2 SASEGT.

This chain links TRBV7-6 with TRBJ2-7; 10 nucleotides agree with TRBD2. Trimming took 5 bases from V and 1 from J; bases not matched to a gene: 8. The V gene's germline CDR1 is SGHVS and CDR2 FNYEAQ. CDR3 size: 16 residues. CDR3 amino acids: CASSNGRTSGSYEQYF. The CDR3 nucleotides are TGTGCCAGCAGCAATGGGAGGACTAGCGGTTCCTACGAGCAGTACTTC.

The V gene is TRBV29-1, the J gene TRBJ1-3; 7 positions match TRBD1. Trimming at V came to 6 bases and at J to 4 bases, leaving 9 bases not matched to a gene. The germline V gene encodes CDR1 SQVTM and CDR2 ANQGSEA. This CDR3 region has 14 residues. CDR3 residues: CSVAVEDRGNTIYF. The CDR3 bases are TGCAGCGTCGCCGTCGAGGACAGGGGAAACACCATATATTTT.

V usage is TRBV5-4 and J usage is TRBJ2-7, with 11 bases that match TRBD2. Germline assignment: CDR1 SGHNT and CDR2 YYREEE (reference sequence). This CDR3 has 16 amino acids. With 3 bases clipped from V and 10 bases from J, the junction kept 15 bases outside the gene matches. The CDR3 coding sequence is TGTGCCAGCAGCTGGGGGCTAGCGGGGGGTACTTCCCTCCAGTACTTC. Translation gives CASSWGLAGGTSLQYF.

This chain uses TRBV10-3 with TRBJ2-5; 7 nucleotides align to TRBD1. The V and J ends lost 3 bases and 9 bases, in that order; junction bases with no gene match: 13. This CDR3 spans 15 amino acids. Germline CDR1 and CDR2: ENHRY and SYGVKD. The CDR3 loop reads CAISETGEPPRAQYF. The CDR3 nucleotides are TGTGCCATCAGTGAAACAGGGGAGCCACCAAGGGCCCAGTACTTC.

The chain recombines TRBV7-3 with TRBJ2-1; the match to TRBD2 covers 9 bases. V gave up 1 base and J gave up 5 bases; unmatched junction bases: 3. This CDR3 is 15 amino acids long. Germline CDR1 SGHTA, CDR2 FQGTGA. CDR3 sequence: CASSLMLAGNNEQFF. CDR3 DNA sequence: TGTGCCAGCAGCTTAATGCTAGCGGGGAACAATGAGCAGTTCTTC.

In its sample, this clone was seen a few times. The CDR3 DNA reads TGTGCCAGCAGCTTGTACAGGGTTGGGAATCAGCCCCAGCATTTT. It is translated as CASSLYRVGNQPQHF. J is TRBJ1-5 and V is TRBV5-6, with D possibly matching TRBD1 (6 bases). Germline lookup yields CDR1 SGHDT and CDR2 YYEEEE. The CDR3 contains 15 residues. The V end lost 1 base, the J end lost 4 bases, and 12 bases lay between the germline ends.

This chain links TRBV27 with TRBJ1-2; 9 bases are a match to TRBD1. Losses at the gene ends were 10 bases for V and 3 bases for J; bases not matched to a gene: 6. Germline values: CDR1 MNHEY, CDR2 SMNVEV (reference sequence). There are 13 residues in the CDR3. The CDR3 region has the DNA TGTGCCACCAAACAGGGGGCTGACTATGGCTACACCTTC. This gives the protein CATKQGADYGYTF.

J is TRBJ1-1 and V is TRBV4-3, with a tentative D call TRBD1 (6 bases). This CDR3 has 15 residues. Germline V gene sequence: CDR1 LGHNA, CDR2 YSLEER. Deletions cut 0 bases from V and 1 base from J, with 9 bases between. CDR3 sequence reads: CASSQDRTENTEAFF. CDR3 DNA sequence: TGCGCCAGCAGCCAAGACCGGACAGAGAACACTGAAGCTTTCTTT.

The chain recombines TRBV18 with TRBJ1-2; 10 positions match TRBD1. The junction had 4 bases not matched to a gene; V was cut back by 2 bases and J by 7 bases. Looked up from germline, CDR1 is KGHSH and CDR2 is LQKENI. CDR3 length: 14 amino acids. Written as DNA, the CDR3 is TGTGCCAGCTCACCAACCGGACAGGGGGGTGGCTACACCTTC. Its protein product is CASSPTGQGGGYTF.

In the case of this clone: This specimen includes other DNA sequences encoding the same CDR3. For the CDR3, the DNA is TGCAGTGCAACAGGTAACACTGAAGCTTTCTTT. Residues: CSATGNTEAFF. The chain joins TRBV20-1 to TRBJ1-1; TRBD1 is a possible D gene (5 bases). V shed 6 bases and J shed 2 bases, with 7 bases lying between them. The CDR3 spans 11 residues. The germline V gene encodes CDR1 DFQATT and CDR2 SNEGSKA (reference sequence).

This chain joins TRBV5-1 and TRBJ1-4, with D perhaps TRBD1 (5 bases). The CDR3 consists of 14 residues. Germline lookup yields CDR1 SGHRS and CDR2 YFSETQ. Trimming removed 4 bases at V and 8 bases at J, with 15 bases between. CDR3 sequence: CASSNRGLGEKLFF. CDR3 DNA: TGCGCCAGCAGCAATAGGGGCTTGGGGGAAAAACTGTTTTTT.